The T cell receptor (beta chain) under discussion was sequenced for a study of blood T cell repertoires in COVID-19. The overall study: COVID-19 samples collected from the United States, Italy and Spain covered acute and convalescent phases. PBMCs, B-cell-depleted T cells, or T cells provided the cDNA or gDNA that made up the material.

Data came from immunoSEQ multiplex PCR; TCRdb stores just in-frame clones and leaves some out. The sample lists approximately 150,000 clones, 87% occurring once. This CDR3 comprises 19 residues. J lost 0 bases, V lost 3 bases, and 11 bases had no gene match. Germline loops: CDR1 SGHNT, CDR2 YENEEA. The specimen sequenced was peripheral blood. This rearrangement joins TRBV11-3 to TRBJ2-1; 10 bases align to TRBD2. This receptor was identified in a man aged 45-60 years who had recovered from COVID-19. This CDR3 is CASSLRGTSVLSSYNEQFF. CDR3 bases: TGTGCCAGCAGCTTGAGGGGGACTAGCGTACTAAGCTCCTACAATGAGCAGTTCTTC.